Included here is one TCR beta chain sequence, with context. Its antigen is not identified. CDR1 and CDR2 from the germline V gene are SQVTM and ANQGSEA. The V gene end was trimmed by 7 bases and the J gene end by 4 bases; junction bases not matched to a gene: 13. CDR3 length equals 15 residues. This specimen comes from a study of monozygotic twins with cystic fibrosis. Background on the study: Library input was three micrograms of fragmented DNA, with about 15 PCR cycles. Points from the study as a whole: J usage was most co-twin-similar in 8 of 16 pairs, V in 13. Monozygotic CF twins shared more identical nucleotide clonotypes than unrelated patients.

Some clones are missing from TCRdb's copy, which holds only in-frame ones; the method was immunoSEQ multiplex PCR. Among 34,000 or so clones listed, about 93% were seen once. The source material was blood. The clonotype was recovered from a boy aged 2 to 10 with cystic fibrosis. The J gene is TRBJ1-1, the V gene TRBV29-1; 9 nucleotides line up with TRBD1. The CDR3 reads CSADGAGQGTTEAFF. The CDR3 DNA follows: TGCAGCGCAGACGGAGCGGGACAGGGTACCACTGAAGCTTTCTTT.